This TCR beta chain was sequenced during a study of blood T cell repertoires in COVID-19. In germline, CDR1 is SGHTA, CDR2 FQGTGA. The CDR3 length is 15 residues. V lost 3 bases, J lost 4 bases, and 13 bases lay in between. Clones were read by immunoSEQ multiplex PCR, and TCRdb kept only the in-frame ones, dropping some. This table holds 150,000 or so clones, about 79% found once. The chain is built from TRBV7-3 and TRBJ2-1; weak D call: TRBD1 (5 bases). The specimen was peripheral blood. The receptor's source is a woman of 80 years or more with active or convalescent COVID-19. Written as DNA, the CDR3 is TGTGCCAGCAGCTTTAGGGGTCTCCCGTACAATGAGCAGTTCTTC. This codes for CASSFRGLPYNEQFF.